A selection of T cell receptor beta chains follows, all from one sample in a study of T cell repertoires in cytomegalovirus infection. TCRdb analysed the reads with MiXCR anew, one entry per CDR3 protein. The data hold hundreds of thousands of distinct CDR3 sequences, with approximately 42% observed a single time. No antigens are known for them. Sequenced material: cultured PBMCs, taken from culture after CMV antigen stimulation. Receptor source: a human donor in good health (CMV status not recorded). Some clones in this sample may be carry-over from other donors' samples. Both conserved end residues are part of each CDR3. The order of the fields is clone size, V gene, J gene, CDR3 protein. Only part of the rows carry a size: once, few, many, or a class if the clone is expanded.

size: -
V: TRBV10-1
J: TRBJ2-2
CDR3: CASSRGTATGELFF

size: -
V: TRBV12-5
J: TRBJ2-5
CDR3: CASGRRTGQGSNPWDQETQYF

size: -
V: TRBV7-4
J: TRBJ2-3
CDR3: CASSLLAGSGDTQYF

size: -
V: TRBV10-3
J: TRBJ1-1
CDR3: CAISEGGWDTEAFF

size: few
V: TRBV11-2
J: TRBJ2-5
CDR3: CASRRSEETQYF

size: many
V: TRBV7-2
J: TRBJ2-2
CDR3: CASSFRATGELFF

size: -
V: TRBV15
J: TRBJ1-6
CDR3: CATSTKVDSPLHF

size: -
V: TRBV7-2
J: TRBJ2-1
CDR3: CASSLTTSGVRNEQFF

size: few
V: TRBV7-2
J: TRBJ2-1
CDR3: CASSFQAGLVQGGGQFF

size: once
V: TRBV5-8
J: TRBJ2-1
CDR3: CASSPRGASGGRQFF

size: -
V: TRBV25-1
J: TRBJ1-4
CDR3: CASSQGGNEKLFF

size: few
V: TRBV7-6
J: TRBJ1-6
CDR3: CASSQDRLDSPLHF

size: -
V: TRBV5-6
J: TRBJ1-3
CDR3: CASSSSQGLRNTIYF

size: -
V: TRBV6-5
J: TRBJ2-7
CDR3: CASSRTGHSYEQYF

size: -
V: TRBV7-2
J: TRBJ2-1
CDR3: CASSRGLLLYNEQFF

size: few
V: TRBV7-8
J: TRBJ2-6
CDR3: CASSLGAKSSGANVLTF

size: -
V: TRBV20-1
J: TRBJ2-1
CDR3: CSARDEGQLSYNEQFF

size: -
V: TRBV20-1
J: TRBJ2-3
CDR3: CSAPTVGAGNTDTQYF

size: -
V: TRBV9
J: TRBJ1-5
CDR3: CASSVVNETGGFSSNQPQHF

size: few
V: TRBV6-5
J: TRBJ2-5
CDR3: CASQRTTQETQYF

size: -
V: TRBV12-3/TRBV12-4
J: TRBJ1-6
CDR3: CASTLEDSPLHF